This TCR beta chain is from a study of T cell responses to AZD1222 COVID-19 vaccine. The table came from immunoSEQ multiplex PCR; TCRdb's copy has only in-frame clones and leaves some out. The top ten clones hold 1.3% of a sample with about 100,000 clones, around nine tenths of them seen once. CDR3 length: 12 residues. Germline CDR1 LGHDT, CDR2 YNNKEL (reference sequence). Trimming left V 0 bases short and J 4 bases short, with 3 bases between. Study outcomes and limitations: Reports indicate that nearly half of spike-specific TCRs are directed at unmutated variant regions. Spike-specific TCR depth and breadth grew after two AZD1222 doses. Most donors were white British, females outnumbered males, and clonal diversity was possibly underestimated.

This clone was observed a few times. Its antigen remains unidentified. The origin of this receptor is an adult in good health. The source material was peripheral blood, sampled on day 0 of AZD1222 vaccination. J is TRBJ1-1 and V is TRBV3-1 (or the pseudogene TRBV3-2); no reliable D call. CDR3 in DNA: TGTGCCAGCAGCCAAGAGACCACTGAAGCTTTCTTT. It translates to CASSQETTEAFF.